This T cell receptor beta chain was captured by sequencing in a study of T cell responses to AZD1222 COVID-19 vaccine. Study-wide points: Regions 160-218 and 743-854 dominated among vaccine-associated CD4 TCRs spanning spike. The study sampled repertoires only after the peak T cell response.

Concerning this clone itself: Its antigen remains unidentified.

Between the trimmed V and J ends, which lost 1 base and 3 bases, there was a span of 4 bases. The CDR3 extends over 12 amino acids. CDR1 and CDR2 (germline): LGHDT, YNNKEL (reference sequence). TCRdb's copy holds only in-frame clones and misses some; the assay was immunoSEQ multiplex PCR. The profile covers fewer than 130,000 clones, with roughly nine tenths appearing a single time and roughly 1.5% taken by the ten largest. This clonotype was sampled from an adult in good health. The rearrangement uses TRBV3-1 (or the pseudogene TRBV3-2) and TRBJ2-7, with unresolved D. This material consisted of peripheral blood, taken on day 0 of AZD1222 vaccination. The CDR3 nucleotides read TGTGCCAGCAGCCAAGTGGACTACGAGCAGTACTTC. It encodes CASSQVDYEQYF.